These T cell receptor beta chains were read from a single sample in a study of T cells in Graves' hyperthyroidism and ophthalmopathy. TCRdb re-called the multiplex PCR reads through MiXCR, storing one row per CDR3 protein. The sample carries 300,000 to 400,000 distinct CDR3 sequences, more than 11% recorded once. The specimen was blood. These receptor sequences come from a woman aged 55-70 years with Graves' hyperthyroidism. Each CDR3 is given with its conserved first and last residue. The D gene is left open where the match is weak. Expanded clones get a size class; other rows say once, few or many, or leave the size out.

CDR3aa | CDR3nt | j_gene | d_gene | v_gene | abundance
CASSSRDTLGIQYF | TGTGCCAGCAGTTCCCGGGACACATTGGGGATTCAGTACTTC | TRBJ2-4 | NA | TRBV27 | many
CAINREFSGYNTGELFF | TGTGCCATCAACCGCGAATTTAGCGGGTATAACACCGGGGAGCTGTTTTTT | TRBJ2-2 | TRBD2 | TRBV10-3 | NA
CASGMGPNYEQYF | TGTGCCAGCGGGATGGGTCCAAACTACGAGCAGTACTTC | TRBJ2-7 | NA | TRBV7-8 | many
CASSRGRHTQYF | TGTGCCAGCAGCAGGGGGAGGCATACGCAGTATTTT | TRBJ2-3 | NA | TRBV6-1 | many
CASRLGFRTSGSGYEQYF | TGTGCCAGCAGACTTGGTTTCCGGACTAGCGGGAGTGGGTACGAGCAGTACTTC | TRBJ2-7 | TRBD2 | TRBV6-2/TRBV6-3 | NA
CASSQGAHTEAFF | TGTGCCAGCTCACAGGGGGCCCACACTGAAGCTTTCTTT | TRBJ1-1 | TRBD1 | TRBV18 | many
CASSLSLAGSDTQYF | TGTGCCAGCAGTTTATCACTAGCGGGCTCAGATACGCAGTATTTT | TRBJ2-3 | TRBD2 | TRBV12-3/TRBV12-4 | many
CASSSRLAGRVDTQYF | TGTGCCAGCAGCTCAAGACTAGCGGGTAGAGTGGATACGCAGTATTTT | TRBJ2-3 | TRBD2 | TRBV11-2 | NA
CASSGGTSINEQYF | TGTGCCAGCAGCGGGGGGACGTCTATTAACGAGCAGTACTTC | TRBJ2-7 | TRBD2 | TRBV12-3/TRBV12-4 | many
CASTLRGTYNEQFF | TGCGCCAGCACCCTCAGAGGAACCTACAATGAGCAGTTCTTC | TRBJ2-1 | NA | TRBV10-1 | NA
CASRLGSLQETQYF | TGTGCCAGCAGACTCGGGAGTTTGCAAGAGACCCAGTACTTC | TRBJ2-5 | NA | TRBV6-1 | many
CASSSWGDPTSTDTQYF | TGTGCCAGCAGTTCGTGGGGGGACCCAACTAGCACAGATACGCAGTATTTT | TRBJ2-3 | NA | TRBV28 | many
CASSLRLAGGYSYNEQFF | TGCGCCAGCAGCTTGAGGTTGGCGGGAGGTTACTCCTACAATGAGCAGTTCTTC | TRBJ2-1 | TRBD2 | TRBV5-1 | many
CASSLAPSRWGPVTQYF | TGCGCCAGCAGCTTGGCTCCTAGCAGATGGGGCCCAGTGACCCAGTACTTC | TRBJ2-5 | NA | TRBV5-1 | NA
CASSTRPGGSGELFF | TGTGCCAGCAGCACACGACCGGGGGGATCCGGGGAGCTGTTTTTT | TRBJ2-2 | TRBD2 | TRBV9 | NA
CAISESVLDNLLQYF | TGTGCCATCAGTGAGTCGGTCTTGGACAACCTCTTACAGTACTTC | TRBJ2-5 | NA | TRBV10-3 | NA
CASSHGQNYGYTF | TGTGCCAGCAGCCACGGACAGAACTATGGCTACACCTTC | TRBJ1-2 | NA | TRBV6-1 | few
CASSPGLAGAKNIQYF | TGCGCCAGCAGCCCGGGACTAGCGGGAGCCAAAAACATTCAGTACTTC | TRBJ2-4 | TRBD2 | TRBV4-1 | NA
CSALLAGGPRGNEQFF | TGCAGTGCTTTACTAGCGGGAGGGCCGAGGGGCAATGAGCAGTTCTTC | TRBJ2-1 | TRBD2 | TRBV20-1 | NA
CASSYAGLAQGPDTQYF | TGTGCCAGCAGTTACGCCGGACTAGCCCAAGGGCCAGATACGCAGTATTTT | TRBJ2-3 | TRBD2 | TRBV6-6 | NA
CASSLGGAEWEREWAKNIQYF | TGCGCCAGCAGTTTAGGGGGTGCAGAATGGGAGCGGGAGTGGGCCAAAAACATTCAGTACTTC | TRBJ2-4 | TRBD2 | TRBV5-1 | few
CAISDPTGTMNTGEPFF | TGTGCCATCAGTGATCCGACGGGGACGATGAACACCGGGGAGCCGTTTTTT | TRBJ2-2 | NA | TRBV10-3 | few
CASSFGAGANVLTF | TGTGCCAGCAGCTTTGGGGCTGGGGCCAACGTCCTGACTTTC | TRBJ2-6 | NA | TRBV7-9 | many
CASSQDRRGLGYTF | TGTGCCAGCAGTCAAGACAGAAGGGGCCTTGGCTACACCTTC | TRBJ1-2 | NA | TRBV12-3/TRBV12-4 | few
CASSWAGTSSYEQYF | TGTGCCAGCAGCTGGGCAGGGACTTCCTCCTACGAGCAGTACTTC | TRBJ2-7 | NA | TRBV9 | NA
CASSRSGQASNEQFF | TGCGCCAGCAGCCGGTCCGGACAGGCTTCCAATGAGCAGTTCTTC | TRBJ2-1 | TRBD1 | TRBV4-1 | few